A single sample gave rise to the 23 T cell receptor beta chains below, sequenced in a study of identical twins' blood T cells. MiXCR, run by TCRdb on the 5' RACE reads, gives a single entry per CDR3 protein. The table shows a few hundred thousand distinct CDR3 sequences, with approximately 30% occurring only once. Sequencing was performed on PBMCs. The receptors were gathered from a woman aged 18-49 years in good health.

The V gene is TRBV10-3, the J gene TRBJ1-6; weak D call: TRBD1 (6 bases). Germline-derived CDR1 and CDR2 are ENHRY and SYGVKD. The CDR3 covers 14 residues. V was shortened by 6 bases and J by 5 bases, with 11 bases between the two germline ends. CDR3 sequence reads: CAISPDSNNSPLHF. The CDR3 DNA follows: TGTGCCATCAGCCCGGACAGTAATAATTCACCCCTCCACTTT.

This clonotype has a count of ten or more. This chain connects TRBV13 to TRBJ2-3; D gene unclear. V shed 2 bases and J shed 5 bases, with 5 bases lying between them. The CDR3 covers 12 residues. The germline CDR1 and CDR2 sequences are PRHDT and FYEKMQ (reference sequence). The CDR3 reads CASSLWGDTQYF. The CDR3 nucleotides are TGTGCCAGCAGCTTATGGGGAGATACGCAGTATTTT.

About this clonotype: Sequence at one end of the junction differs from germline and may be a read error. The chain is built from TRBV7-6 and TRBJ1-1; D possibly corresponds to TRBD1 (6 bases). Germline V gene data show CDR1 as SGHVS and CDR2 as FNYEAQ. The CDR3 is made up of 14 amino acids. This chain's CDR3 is CACSLAQGWPEAFF. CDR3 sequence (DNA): TGTGCCTGCAGCTTAGCCCAGGGGTGGCCTGAAGCTTTCTTT.

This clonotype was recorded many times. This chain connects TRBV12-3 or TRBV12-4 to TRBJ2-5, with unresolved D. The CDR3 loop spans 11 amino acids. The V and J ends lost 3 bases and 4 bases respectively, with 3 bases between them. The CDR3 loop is CASSFRETQYF. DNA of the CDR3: TGTGCCAGCAGTTTCCGAGAGACCCAGTACTTC.

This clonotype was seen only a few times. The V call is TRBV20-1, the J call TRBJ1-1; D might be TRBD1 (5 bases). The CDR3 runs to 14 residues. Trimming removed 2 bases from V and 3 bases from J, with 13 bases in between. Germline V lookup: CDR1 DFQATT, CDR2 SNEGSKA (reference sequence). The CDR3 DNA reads TGCAGTGCTAGACCGAGGGGAGGGGACACTGAAGCTTTCTTT. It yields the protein CSARPRGGDTEAFF.

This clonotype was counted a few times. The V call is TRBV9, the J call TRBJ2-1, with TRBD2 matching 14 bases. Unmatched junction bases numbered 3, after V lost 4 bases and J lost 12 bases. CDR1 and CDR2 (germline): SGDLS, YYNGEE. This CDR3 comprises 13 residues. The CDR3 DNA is TGTGCCAGCAGCCTTGGGACTAGCGGGAGGCAGTTCTTC. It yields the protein CASSLGTSGRQFF.

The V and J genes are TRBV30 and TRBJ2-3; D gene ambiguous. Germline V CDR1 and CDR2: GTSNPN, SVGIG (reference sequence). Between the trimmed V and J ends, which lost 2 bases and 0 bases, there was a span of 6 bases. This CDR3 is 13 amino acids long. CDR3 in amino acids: CAWSYGSTDTQYF. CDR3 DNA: TGTGCCTGGAGTTACGGGAGCACAGATACGCAGTATTTT.

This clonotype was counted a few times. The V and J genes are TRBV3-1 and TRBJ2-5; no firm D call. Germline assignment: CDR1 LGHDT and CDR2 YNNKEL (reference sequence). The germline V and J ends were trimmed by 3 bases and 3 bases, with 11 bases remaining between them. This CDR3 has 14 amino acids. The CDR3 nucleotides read TGTGCCAGCAGCCATGCGGTTCGCGAAGAGACCCAGTACTTC. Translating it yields CASSHAVREETQYF.

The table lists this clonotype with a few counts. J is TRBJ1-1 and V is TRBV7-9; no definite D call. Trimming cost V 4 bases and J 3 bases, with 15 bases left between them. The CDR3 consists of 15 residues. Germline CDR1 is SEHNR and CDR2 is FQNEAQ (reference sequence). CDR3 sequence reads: CASSSLSLEDTEAFF. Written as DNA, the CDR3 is TGTGCCAGCAGCTCCTTGAGTTTAGAGGACACTGAAGCTTTCTTT.

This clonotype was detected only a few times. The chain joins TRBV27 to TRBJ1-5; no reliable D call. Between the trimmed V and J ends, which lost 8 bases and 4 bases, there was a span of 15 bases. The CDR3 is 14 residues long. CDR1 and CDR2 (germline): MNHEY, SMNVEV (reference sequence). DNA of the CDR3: TGTGCCAGCCAAAAGGGATCGGATAATCAGCCCCAGCATTTT. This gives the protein CASQKGSDNQPQHF.

DNA for the CDR3: TGTGCCATCAGTGAGCAAGGGGACGTGAATCAGCCCCAGCATTTT. Translation: CAISEQGDVNQPQHF. The chain uses TRBV10-3 and TRBJ1-5, with D possibly matching TRBD1 (5 bases). V lost 2 bases and J 4 bases, leaving 12 bases between the germline ends. In germline, CDR1 is ENHRY, CDR2 SYGVKD. The CDR3 is 15 amino acids.

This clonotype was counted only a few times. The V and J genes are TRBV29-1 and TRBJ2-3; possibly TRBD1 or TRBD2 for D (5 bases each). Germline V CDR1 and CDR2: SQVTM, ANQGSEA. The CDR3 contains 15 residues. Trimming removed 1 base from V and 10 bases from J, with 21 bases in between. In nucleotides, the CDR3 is TGCAGCGTTGAAGTGGGGAGAGGTGGGGGATCGGCGCAGTATTTT. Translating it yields CSVEVGRGGGSAQYF.

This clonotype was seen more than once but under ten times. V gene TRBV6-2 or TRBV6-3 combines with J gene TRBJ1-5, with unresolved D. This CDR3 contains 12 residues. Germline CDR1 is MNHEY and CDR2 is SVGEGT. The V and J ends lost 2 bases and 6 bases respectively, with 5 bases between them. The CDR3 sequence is CASSYRLQPQHF. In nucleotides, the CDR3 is TGTGCCAGCAGTTACCGCCTTCAGCCCCAGCATTTT.

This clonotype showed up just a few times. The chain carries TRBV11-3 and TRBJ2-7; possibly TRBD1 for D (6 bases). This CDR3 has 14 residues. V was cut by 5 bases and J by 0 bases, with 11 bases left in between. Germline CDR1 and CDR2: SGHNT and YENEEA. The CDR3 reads CASSPGQISYEQYF. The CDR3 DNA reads TGTGCCAGCAGCCCTGGACAGATCTCCTACGAGCAGTACTTC.

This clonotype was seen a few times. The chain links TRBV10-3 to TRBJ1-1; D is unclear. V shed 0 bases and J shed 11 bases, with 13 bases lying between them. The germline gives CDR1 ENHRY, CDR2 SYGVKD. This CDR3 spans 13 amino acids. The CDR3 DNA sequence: TGTGCCATCAGTGAGTCGGGTAAGGGAATCGCTTTCTTT. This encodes CAISESGKGIAFF.

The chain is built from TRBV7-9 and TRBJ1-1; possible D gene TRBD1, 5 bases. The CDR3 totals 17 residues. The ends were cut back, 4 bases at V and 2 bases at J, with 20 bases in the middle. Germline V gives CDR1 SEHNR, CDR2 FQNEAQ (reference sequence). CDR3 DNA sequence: TGTGCCAGCAGCTCCCATTATCGGCAGGGCCTCAACACTGAAGCTTTCTTT. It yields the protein CASSSHYRQGLNTEAFF.

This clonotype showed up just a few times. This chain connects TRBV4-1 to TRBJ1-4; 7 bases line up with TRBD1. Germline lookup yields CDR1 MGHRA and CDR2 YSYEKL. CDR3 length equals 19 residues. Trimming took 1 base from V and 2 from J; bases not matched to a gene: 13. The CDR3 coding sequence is TGCGCCAGCAGCCAAGGCTGGGGTCGACAGGGTCGGACTAATGAAAAACTGTTTTTT. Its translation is CASSQGWGRQGRTNEKLFF.

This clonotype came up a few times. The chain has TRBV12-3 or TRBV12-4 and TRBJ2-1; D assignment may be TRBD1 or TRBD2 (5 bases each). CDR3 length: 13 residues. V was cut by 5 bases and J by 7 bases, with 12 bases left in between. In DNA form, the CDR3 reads TGTGCCAGCAGTCGGGACGGAAGAAATGAGCAGTTCTTC. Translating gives CASSRDGRNEQFF.

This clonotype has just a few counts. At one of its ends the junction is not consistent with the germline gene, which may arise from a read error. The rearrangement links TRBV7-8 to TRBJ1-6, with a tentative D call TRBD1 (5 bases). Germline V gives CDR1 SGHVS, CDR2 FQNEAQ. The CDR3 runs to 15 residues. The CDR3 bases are TGTGCCAGCCGCTTCAGGGACTCCTATAATTCACCCCTCCACTTT. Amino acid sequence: CASRFRDSYNSPLHF.

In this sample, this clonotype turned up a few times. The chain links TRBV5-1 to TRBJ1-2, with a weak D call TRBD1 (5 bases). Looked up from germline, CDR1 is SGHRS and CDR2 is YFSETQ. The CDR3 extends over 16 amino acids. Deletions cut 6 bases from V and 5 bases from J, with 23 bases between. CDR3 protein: CASTWSVGTDFYGYTF. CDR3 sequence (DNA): TGCGCCAGCACCTGGTCTGTCGGGACTGATTTTTATGGCTACACCTTC.

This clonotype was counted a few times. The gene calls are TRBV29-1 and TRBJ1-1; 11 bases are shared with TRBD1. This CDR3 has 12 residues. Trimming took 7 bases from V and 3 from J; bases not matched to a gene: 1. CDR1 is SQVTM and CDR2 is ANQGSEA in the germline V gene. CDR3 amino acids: CSGDRGYTEAFF. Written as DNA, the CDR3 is TGCAGCGGGGACAGGGGGTACACTGAAGCTTTCTTT.

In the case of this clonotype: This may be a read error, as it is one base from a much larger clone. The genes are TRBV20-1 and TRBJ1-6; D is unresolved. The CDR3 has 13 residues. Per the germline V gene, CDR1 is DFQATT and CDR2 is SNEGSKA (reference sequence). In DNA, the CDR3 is TGCAGTGCTCCTCACGGGAATAATTCACCCCACCACTTT. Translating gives CSAPHGNNSPHHF.

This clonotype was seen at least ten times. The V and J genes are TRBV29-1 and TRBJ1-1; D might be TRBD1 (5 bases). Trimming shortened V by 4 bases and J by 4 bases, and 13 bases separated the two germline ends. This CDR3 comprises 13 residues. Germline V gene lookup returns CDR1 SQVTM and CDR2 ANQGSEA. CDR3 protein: CSVVPDGGTEAFF. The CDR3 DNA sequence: TGCAGCGTTGTGCCCGACGGGGGCACTGAAGCTTTCTTT.